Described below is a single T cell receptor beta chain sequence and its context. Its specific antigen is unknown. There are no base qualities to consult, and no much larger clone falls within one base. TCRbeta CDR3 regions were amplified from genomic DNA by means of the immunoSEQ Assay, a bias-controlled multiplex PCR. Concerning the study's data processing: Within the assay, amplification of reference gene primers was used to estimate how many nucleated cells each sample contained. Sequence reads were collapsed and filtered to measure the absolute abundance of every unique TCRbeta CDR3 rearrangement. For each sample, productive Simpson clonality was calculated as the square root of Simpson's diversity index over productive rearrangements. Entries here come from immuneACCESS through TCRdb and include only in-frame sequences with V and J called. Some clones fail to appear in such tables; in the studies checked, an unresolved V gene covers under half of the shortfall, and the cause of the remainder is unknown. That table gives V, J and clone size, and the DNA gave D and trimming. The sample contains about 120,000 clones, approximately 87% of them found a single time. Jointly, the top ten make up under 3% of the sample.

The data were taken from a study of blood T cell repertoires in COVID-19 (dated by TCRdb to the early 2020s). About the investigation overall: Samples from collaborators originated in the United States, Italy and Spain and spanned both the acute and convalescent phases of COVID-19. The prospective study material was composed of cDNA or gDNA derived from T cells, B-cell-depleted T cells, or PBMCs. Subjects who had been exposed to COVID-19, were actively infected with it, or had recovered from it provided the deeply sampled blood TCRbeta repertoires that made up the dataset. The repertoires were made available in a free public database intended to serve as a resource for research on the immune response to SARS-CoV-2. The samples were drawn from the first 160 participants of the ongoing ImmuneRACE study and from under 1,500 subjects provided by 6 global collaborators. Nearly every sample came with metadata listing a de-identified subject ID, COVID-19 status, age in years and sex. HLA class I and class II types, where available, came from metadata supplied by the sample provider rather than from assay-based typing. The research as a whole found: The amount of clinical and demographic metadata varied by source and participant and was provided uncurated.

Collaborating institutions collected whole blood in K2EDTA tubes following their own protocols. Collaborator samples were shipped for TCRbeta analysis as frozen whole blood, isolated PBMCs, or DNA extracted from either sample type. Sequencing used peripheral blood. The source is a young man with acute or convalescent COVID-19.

The CDR3 sequence is CASSEAGGVSGETQYF. The DNA is as follows: TGTGCCAGCAGTGAAGCTGGGGGGGTGAGTGGGGAGACCCAGTACTTC. The rearranged chain carries TRBV2 and TRBJ2-5; 7 bases in between match TRBD2. CDR1 and CDR2, looked up from the germline V gene, are SNHLY and FYNNEI. Trimmed from V: 0 bases; trimmed from J: 5 bases; junction bases lacking a gene match: 9. The CDR3 numbers 16 residues from cysteine through phenylalanine. Solely the CDR3 DNA is kept, with 48 bases framed from the first base.